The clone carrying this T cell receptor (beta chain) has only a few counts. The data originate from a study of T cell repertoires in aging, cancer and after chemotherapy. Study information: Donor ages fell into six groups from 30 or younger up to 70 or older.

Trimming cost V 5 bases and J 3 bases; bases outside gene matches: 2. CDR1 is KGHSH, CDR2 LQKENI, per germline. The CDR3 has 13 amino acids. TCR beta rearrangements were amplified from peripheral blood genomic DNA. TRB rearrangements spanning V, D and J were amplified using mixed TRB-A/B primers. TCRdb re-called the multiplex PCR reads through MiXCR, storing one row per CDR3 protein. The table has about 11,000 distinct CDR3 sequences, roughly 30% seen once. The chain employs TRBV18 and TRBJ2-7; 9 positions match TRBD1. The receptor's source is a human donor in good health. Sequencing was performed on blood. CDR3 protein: CASSSGQGYEQYF. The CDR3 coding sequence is TGTGCCAGCTCATCGGGACAGGGCTACGAGCAGTACTTC.